A selection of T cell receptor beta chains follows, all from one sample in a study of technical replicates of blood from a handful of donors. Profiled with immunoSEQ multiplex PCR; TCRdb holds only in-frame clones, not every one. The table includes approximately 70,000 clones, around 90% detected once. The sample was T cells isolated from PBMCs. All receptors derive from a human donor in good health. Each CDR3 is given with its conserved first and last residue. A D gene is named only where the DNA matches it firmly. Some rows have no size entry. The others give once, few or many, or a class for an expanded clone.

v_gene	j_gene	len	d_gene	abundance	CDR3aa	CDR3nt
TRBV19	TRBJ2-1	13	-	-	CASRTDHYNEQFF	TGTGCCAGCAGGACAGATCACTACAATGAGCAGTTCTTC
TRBV5-1	TRBJ1-4	14	-	-	CASSLGTTREELFF	TGCGCCAGCAGCTTAGGCACGACCCGGGAAGAACTGTTTTTT
TRBV2	TRBJ1-1	15	TRBD1	-	CASLGQGGMNTEAFF	TGTGCCAGCCTCGGACAGGGCGGAATGAACACTGAAGCTTTCTTT
TRBV7-2	TRBJ2-7	14	-	-	CASSVTSPNYEQYF	TGTGCCAGCAGCGTGACTAGTCCAAACTACGAGCAGTACTTC
TRBV2	TRBJ2-7	14	-	-	CASISGPSSYEQYF	TGTGCCAGCATAAGCGGCCCCAGCTCCTACGAGCAGTACTTC
TRBV6-1	TRBJ2-2	15	-	-	CASSESLGGTGELFF	TGTGCCAGCAGTGAAAGCTTAGGGGGCACCGGGGAGCTGTTTTTT
TRBV10-3	TRBJ2-5	12	-	-	CAIGERQETQYF	TGTGCCATTGGGGAGCGCCAAGAGACCCAGTACTTC
TRBV6-1	TRBJ2-7	15	TRBD1	-	CASRNPPQGPYEQYF	TGTGCCAGCAGGAACCCTCCACAGGGGCCCTACGAGCAGTACTTC
TRBV5-1	TRBJ2-3	15	TRBD2	-	CASSSLAGVSDTQYF	TGCGCCAGCAGCTCATTAGCGGGAGTTTCAGATACGCAGTATTTT
TRBV9	TRBJ2-1	13	-	-	CASSPTSFHEQFF	TGTGCCAGCAGCCCAACTAGCTTCCATGAGCAGTTCTTC
TRBV2	TRBJ2-3	16	TRBD2	-	CASRPLAGISTDTQYF	TGTGCCAGCAGACCACTAGCGGGGATAAGCACAGATACGCAGTATTTT
TRBV10-3	TRBJ2-7	16	TRBD1	-	CAISDRDTQGDYEQYF	TGTGCCATCAGTGACCGGGACACCCAGGGGGATTACGAGCAGTACTTC
TRBV13	TRBJ2-3	12	TRBD2	once	CASSSTSGGQYF	TGTGCCAGCAGCTCAACTAGCGGGGGGCAGTATTTT
TRBV9	TRBJ2-1	17	TRBD2	-	CASSVHLAGGARNEQFF	TGTGCCAGCAGCGTCCACTTAGCGGGAGGAGCGAGGAATGAGCAGTTCTTC
TRBV4-3	TRBJ2-7	15	TRBD2	-	CASSQWLSGTYEQYF	TGCGCCAGCAGCCAATGGCTTAGCGGGACGTACGAGCAGTACTTC
TRBV6-5	TRBJ2-7	14	TRBD2	-	CASSSGTNSHEQYF	TGTGCCAGCAGCTCCGGGACTAACTCCCACGAGCAGTACTTC
TRBV28	TRBJ2-7	16	TRBD2	-	CASSHLGGREMYEQYF	TGTGCCAGCAGTCACTTGGGCGGGCGGGAGATGTACGAGCAGTACTTC
TRBV18	TRBJ2-7	15	-	once	CASSPGGGRGPEQYF	TGTGCCAGCTCACCAGGGGGGGGCAGGGGGCCCGAGCAGTACTTC
TRBV27	TRBJ2-7	15	-	-	CASSLNQQLYYEQYF	TGTGCCAGCAGTTTAAATCAACAGCTATACTACGAGCAGTACTTC
TRBV11-2	TRBJ2-1	15	TRBD2	-	CASSLGTSADNEQFF	TGTGCCAGCAGCTTAGGGACTAGCGCCGACAATGAGCAGTTCTTC
TRBV4-3	TRBJ2-5	19	TRBD1	-	CASSQDWNEGTAFKETQYF	TGCGCCAGCAGCCAAGATTGGAACGAGGGGACAGCCTTCAAAGAGACCCAGTACTTC
TRBV7-3	TRBJ2-1	18	TRBD2	once	CASSPNQIAGASYNEQFF	TGTGCCAGCAGCCCAAATCAGATAGCGGGAGCATCCTACAATGAGCAGTTCTTC
TRBV14	TRBJ1-1	18	-	-	CASSQDWIAAYLNTEAFF	TGTGCCAGCAGCCAAGATTGGATCGCAGCGTACCTGAACACTGAAGCTTTCTTT
TRBV5-4	TRBJ2-7	13	TRBD1	-	CASSPTGGDEQYF	TGTGCCAGCAGCCCGACAGGGGGCGACGAGCAGTACTTC
TRBV15	TRBJ1-4	13	-	-	CATSRDTQEKLFF	TGTGCCACCAGCAGAGATACGCAGGAAAAACTGTTTTTT
TRBV5-6	TRBJ2-7	14	-	-	CASSLAVIVYEQYF	TGTGCCAGCAGCTTGGCGGTTATCGTCTACGAGCAGTACTTC